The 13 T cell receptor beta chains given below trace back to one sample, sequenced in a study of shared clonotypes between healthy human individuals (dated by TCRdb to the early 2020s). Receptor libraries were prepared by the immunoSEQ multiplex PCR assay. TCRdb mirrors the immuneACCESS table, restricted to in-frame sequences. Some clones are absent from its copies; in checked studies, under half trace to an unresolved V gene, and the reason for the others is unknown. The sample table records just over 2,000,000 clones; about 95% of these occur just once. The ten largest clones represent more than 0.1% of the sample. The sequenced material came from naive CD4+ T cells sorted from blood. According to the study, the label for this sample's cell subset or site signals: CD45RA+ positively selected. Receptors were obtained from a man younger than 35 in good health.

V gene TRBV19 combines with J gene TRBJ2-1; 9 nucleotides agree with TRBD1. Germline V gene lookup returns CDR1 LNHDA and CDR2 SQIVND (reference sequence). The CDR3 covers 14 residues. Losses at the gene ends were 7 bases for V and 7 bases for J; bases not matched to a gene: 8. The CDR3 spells CASNMDRGRNEQFF. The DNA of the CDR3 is TGTGCCAGTAACATGGACAGGGGACGGAATGAGCAGTTCTTC.

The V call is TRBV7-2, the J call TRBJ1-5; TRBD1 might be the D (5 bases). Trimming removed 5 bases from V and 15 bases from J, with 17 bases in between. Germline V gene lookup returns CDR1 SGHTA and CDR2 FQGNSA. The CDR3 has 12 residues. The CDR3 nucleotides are TGTGCCAGCAGCCCCGCGGGGGGGTCTCGGCATTTT. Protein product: CASSPAGGSRHF.

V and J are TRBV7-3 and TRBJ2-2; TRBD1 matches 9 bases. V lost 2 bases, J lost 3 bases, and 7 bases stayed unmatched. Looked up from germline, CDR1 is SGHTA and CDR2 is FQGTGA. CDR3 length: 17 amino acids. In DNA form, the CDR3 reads TGTGCCAGCAGCTTAGATCGGGACAGGGCCTACACCGGGGAGCTGTTTTTT. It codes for CASSLDRDRAYTGELFF.

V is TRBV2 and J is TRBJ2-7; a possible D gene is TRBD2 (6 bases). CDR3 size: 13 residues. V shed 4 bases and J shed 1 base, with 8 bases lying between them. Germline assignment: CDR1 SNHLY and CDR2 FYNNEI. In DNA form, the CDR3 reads TGTGCCAGCAGTGGGAGGGCATCCTACGAGCAGTACTTC. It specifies CASSGRASYEQYF.

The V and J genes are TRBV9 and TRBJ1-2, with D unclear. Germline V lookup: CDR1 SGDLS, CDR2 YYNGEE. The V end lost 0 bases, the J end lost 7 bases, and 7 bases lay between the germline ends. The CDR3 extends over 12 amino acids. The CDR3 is CASSVGGGGYTF. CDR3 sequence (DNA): TGTGCCAGCAGCGTAGGGGGAGGTGGCTACACCTTC.

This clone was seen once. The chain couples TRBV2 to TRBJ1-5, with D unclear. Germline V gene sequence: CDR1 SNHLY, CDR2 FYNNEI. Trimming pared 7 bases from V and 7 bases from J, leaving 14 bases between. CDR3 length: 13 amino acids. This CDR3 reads CASNSANPQPQHF. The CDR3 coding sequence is TGTGCCAGCAACTCCGCAAACCCCCAGCCCCAGCATTTT.

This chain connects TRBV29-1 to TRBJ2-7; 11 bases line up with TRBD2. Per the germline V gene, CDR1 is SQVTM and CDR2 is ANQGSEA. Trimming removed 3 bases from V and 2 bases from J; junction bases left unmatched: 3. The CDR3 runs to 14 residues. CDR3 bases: TGCAGCGTTGAGGGACTAGCGGAGACCTACGAGCAGTACTTC. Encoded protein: CSVEGLAETYEQYF.

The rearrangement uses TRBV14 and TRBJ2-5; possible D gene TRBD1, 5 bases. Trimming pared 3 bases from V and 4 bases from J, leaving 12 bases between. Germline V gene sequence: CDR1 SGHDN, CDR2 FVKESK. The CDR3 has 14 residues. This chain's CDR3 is CASSHAFRAETQYF. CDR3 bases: TGTGCCAGCAGCCACGCATTCAGGGCAGAGACCCAGTACTTC.

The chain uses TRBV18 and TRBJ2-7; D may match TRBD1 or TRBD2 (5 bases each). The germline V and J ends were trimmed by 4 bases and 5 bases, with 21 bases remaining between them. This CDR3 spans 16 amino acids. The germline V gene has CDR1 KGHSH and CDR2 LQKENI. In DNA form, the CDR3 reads TGTGCCAGCTCACTCACCAGTGGGACGGCCGCCCACGAGCAGTACTTC. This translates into CASSLTSGTAAHEQYF.

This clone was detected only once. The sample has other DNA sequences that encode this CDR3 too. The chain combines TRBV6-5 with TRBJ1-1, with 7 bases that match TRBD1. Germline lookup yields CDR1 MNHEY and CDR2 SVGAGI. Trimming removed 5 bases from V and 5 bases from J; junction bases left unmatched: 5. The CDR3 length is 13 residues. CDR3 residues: CASSRSTGTEAFF. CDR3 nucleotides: TGTGCCAGCAGTCGCTCGACAGGGACTGAAGCTTTCTTT.

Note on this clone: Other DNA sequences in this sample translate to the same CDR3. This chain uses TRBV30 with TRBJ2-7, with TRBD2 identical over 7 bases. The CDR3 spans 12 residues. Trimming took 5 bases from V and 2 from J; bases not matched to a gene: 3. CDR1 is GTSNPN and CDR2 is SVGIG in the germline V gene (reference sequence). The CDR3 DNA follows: TGTGCCTGGGCCCGGGGGGCCTACGAGCAGTACTTC. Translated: CAWARGAYEQYF.

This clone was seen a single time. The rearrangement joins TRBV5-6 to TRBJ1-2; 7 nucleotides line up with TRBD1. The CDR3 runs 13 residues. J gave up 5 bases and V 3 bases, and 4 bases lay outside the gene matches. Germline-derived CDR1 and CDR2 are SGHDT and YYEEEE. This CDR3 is CASSWDSSYGYTF. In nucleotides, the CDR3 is TGTGCCAGCAGCTGGGACAGCTCTTATGGCTACACCTTC.

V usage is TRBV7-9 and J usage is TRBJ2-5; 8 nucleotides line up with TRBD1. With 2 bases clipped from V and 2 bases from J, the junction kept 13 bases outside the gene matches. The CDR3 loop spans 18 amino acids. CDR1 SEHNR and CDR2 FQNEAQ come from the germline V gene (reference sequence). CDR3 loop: CASSLSGQVVDRQETQYF. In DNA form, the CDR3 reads TGTGCCAGCAGCTTATCGGGACAGGTTGTCGATAGACAAGAGACCCAGTACTTC.